The clone carrying this T cell receptor beta chain came up many times. This record comes from a study of regulatory T cells in long-lasting Graves disease. Stated time point: newly diagnosed GD, antithyroid drugs for less than 3 months. RNA extracted from PBMCs served as the sequencing template. TCR beta libraries were built with iRepertoire HTBI primers and Arm-PCR of CDR3 regions. TCRdb recomputed calls from the multiplex PCR reads with MiXCR, one row per CDR3 protein. The sample yields over 500,000 distinct CDR3 sequences, around 15% seen once. The CDR3 loop spans 15 amino acids. Trimming pared 5 bases from V and 6 bases from J, leaving 20 bases between. Germline V gene sequence: CDR1 MDHEN, CDR2 SYDVKM. The same data also contributed to another study, on T cells in Graves' hyperthyroidism and ophthalmopathy. That study adds: Newly diagnosed patients aged 18 to 65 had hyperthyroidism of under 2 months' duration.

Sample: peripheral blood mononuclear cells (PBMCs), taken at new diagnosis, from a patient treated with antithyroid drugs. The TCR originated in a man younger than 35 with Graves disease. The chain links TRBV28 to TRBJ2-7, with D possibly being TRBD1 or TRBD2 (5 bases each). Written as DNA, the CDR3 is TGTGCCAGCAGTCCCCACCCCCGAGGGGACGGCGAGCAGTACTTC. Its translation is CASSPHPRGDGEQYF.